The 25 T cell receptor beta chains given below trace back to one sample, sequenced in a study of T cell clonality in common variable immunodeficiency. TCRdb's table, derived via immunoSEQ multiplex PCR, lists solely in-frame clones and lacks some. The table records roughly 60,000 clones without singletons, the ten largest covering around 1.6%. The sample was peripheral blood mononuclear cells. These receptors were collected from a person aged 18 to 70 in good health.

This clone has ten or more counts. The CDR3 is cut off 3 residues early in the read; its end comes from the germline J gene. This chain joins TRBV30 and TRBJ1-2; TRBD1 aligns across 10 bases. The CDR3 length is 13 residues. Germline CDR1 is GTSNPN and CDR2 is SVGIG (reference sequence). The DNA read from the CDR3 is TGTGCCTGGAGTGAGGGACAGGGGTACGGC. It yields the protein CAWSEGQGYG. The full CDR3 is CAWSEGQGYGYTF. Variable domain in full (rest from reference TRBV30 and TRBJ1-2): SQTIHQWPATLVQPVGSPLSLECTVEGTSNPNLYWYRQAAGRGLQLLFYSVGIGQISSEVPQNLSASRPQDRQFILSSKKLLLSDSGFYLCAWSEGQGYGYTFGSGTRLTVV.

This clone showed up many times. The read terminates 3 residues ahead of where the CDR3 ends, so the germline J gene completes it. This sequence joins TRBV6-2 or TRBV6-3 and TRBJ2-1; 8 nucleotides align to TRBD2. V lost 6 bases to trimming and J lost 0 bases; unmatched junction nucleotides: 10. Germline V CDR1 and CDR2: MNHEY, SVGEGT. The CDR3 is 17 residues long. The covered CDR3 bases are TGTGCCAGCAGCCTCCGTCCGAGCGGGAGCTCCTACAATGAG. This gives the protein CASSLRPSGSSYNE. In full, the CDR3 reads CASSLRPSGSSYNEQFF.

This clone came up many times. The read comes to an end 3 residues before the CDR3 does, leaving the germline J gene to fill in the end. This chain joins TRBV7-2 and TRBJ2-1, with a tentative D call TRBD1 (5 bases). V lost 5 bases and J 9 bases, leaving 11 bases between the germline ends. Germline loops: CDR1 SGHTA, CDR2 FQGNSA. The CDR3 extends over 12 amino acids. The sequenced CDR3 bases are TGTGCCAGCAGCCGATTAAGGGGTGAG. Translation: CASSRLRGE. The full CDR3 protein reads CASSRLRGEQFF.

This clone was recorded many times. The read terminates 3 residues before the CDR3 end, so the remaining end is supplied by the germline J gene. This chain uses TRBV10-3 with TRBJ2-3; no clear D gene. The CDR3 extends over 14 amino acids. Germline V gene lookup returns CDR1 ENHRY and CDR2 SYGVKD. V was pared by 3 bases and J by 3 bases, with 10 bases between. The covered CDR3 bases are TGTGCCATCAGTGAATCGGTCGGGACAGATACG. Translated, it gives CAISESVGTDT. The whole CDR3 region reads CAISESVGTDTQYF.

This clone has ten or more counts. The CDR3 DNA, read in part, is TGTGCCAGCAGCCAAGATGGACTAGCGGGTTACACAGATACG. Encoded protein: CASSQDGLAGYTDT. The entire CDR3 protein reads CASSQDGLAGYTDTQYF. The chain couples TRBV4-2 to TRBJ2-3, with 11 bases matching TRBD2. The CDR3 is cut off 3 residues early in the read; its end comes from the germline J gene. Germline loops: CDR1 LGHNA, CDR2 YNFKEQ. The CDR3 is 17 amino acids. The ends lost 0 bases at V and 2 bases at J; junction bases unmatched: 4.

In this sample, this clone turned up many times. The CDR3 is CASSPRIAGLNPYEQYF. The CDR3 bases that were read are TGCGCCAGCAGCCCTCGTATAGCGGGACTGAACCCCTACGAG. This chain joins TRBV4-1 and TRBJ2-7; the match to TRBD2 covers 8 bases. The CDR3 extends 3 residues past the end of the read, so its final part is completed from the germline J gene. This CDR3 is built from 17 residues. The ends lost 4 bases at V and 2 bases at J; junction bases unmatched: 13. Germline V gives CDR1 MGHRA, CDR2 YSYEKL.

The table lists this clone with many counts. The read finishes 3 residues shy of the CDR3 end, and the germline J gene is used to complete it. The chain carries TRBV18 and TRBJ2-7; 11 nucleotides line up with TRBD1. Trimming at V came to 3 bases and at J to 2 bases, leaving 6 bases not matched to a gene. The CDR3 totals 16 residues. Germline CDR1 and CDR2: KGHSH and LQKENI. CDR3 region: CASSPVSGQGAYEQYF. CDR3 DNA, as far as it was read: TGTGCCAGCTCACCTGTCTCGGGACAGGGGGCCTACGAG. The full variable domain, completed using reference TRBV18 and TRBJ2-7, is NAGVMQNPRHLVRRRGQEARLRCSPMKGHSHVYWYRQLPEEGLKFMVYLQKENIIDESGMPKERFSAEFPKEGPSILRIQQVVRGDSAAYFCASSPVSGQGAYEQYFGPGTRLTVT.

This clone has a count of ten or more. The read terminates 3 residues before the CDR3 end, so the remaining end is supplied by the germline J gene. The chain combines TRBV9 with TRBJ2-1; D perhaps matches TRBD1 (6 bases). Germline loops: CDR1 SGDLS, CDR2 YYNGEE. Trimming shortened V by 4 bases and J by 6 bases, and 11 bases separated the two germline ends. The CDR3 has 13 residues. CDR3 protein: CASSTADSNEQFF. Incomplete CDR3 DNA: TGTGCCAGCAGCACAGCGGACAGCAATGAG.

This clone came up a few times. The sequenced fragment ends 3 residues before the CDR3 boundary, so the rest is inferred from the germline J gene. This sequence joins TRBV30 and TRBJ2-6, with D perhaps matching TRBD1 or TRBD2 (5 bases each). The CDR3 sequence is 17 residues long. From germline, CDR1 is GTSNPN and CDR2 SVGIG (reference sequence). V was shortened by 8 bases and J by 0 bases, with 20 bases between the two germline ends. CDR3 loop: CARGAGAPRSGANVLTF. The sequenced CDR3 bases are TGTGCCCGAGGGGCAGGAGCTCCTCGCTCTGGGGCCAACGTC. The entire variable domain, with the rest obtained from reference TRBV30 and TRBJ2-6, is as follows: SQTIHQWPATLVQPVGSPLSLECTVEGTSNPNLYWYRQAAGRGLQLLFYSVGIGQISSEVPQNLSASRPQDRQFILSSKKLLLSDSGFYLCARGAGAPRSGANVLTFGAGSRLTVL.

This clone was picked up many times. The CDR3 extends 3 residues past the end of the read, so its final part is completed from the germline J gene. The rearrangement joins TRBV19 to TRBJ2-5; D remains ambiguous. V lost 1 base, J lost 4 bases, and 10 bases lay in between. Germline CDR1 reads LNHDA; CDR2 reads SQIVND (reference sequence). The CDR3 spans 14 residues. CDR3 region: CASSIGPGSETQYF. The sequenced part of the CDR3 DNA is TGTGCCAGTAGTATAGGCCCGGGTTCAGAGACC.

The sample holds many counts of this clone. The CDR3 end is not reached by the read, which stops 3 residues before it; the germline J gene fills it in. The chain combines TRBV19 with TRBJ2-3; no reliable D call. Trimming removed 5 bases at V and 0 bases at J, with 6 bases between. CDR1 and CDR2 from the germline V gene are LNHDA and SQIVND (reference sequence). The CDR3 length is 13 residues. The CDR3 protein is CASSLTSTDTQYF. The DNA read from the CDR3 is TGTGCCAGTAGTTTGACAAGCACAGATACG.

The table lists this clone with many counts. The observed sequence ends 3 residues before the CDR3 terminus, with the missing tail filled in from the germline J gene. The chain joins TRBV20-1 to TRBJ2-1; 8 nucleotides match TRBD1. The CDR3 is 19 residues long. The V gene end was trimmed by 4 bases and the J gene end by 4 bases; junction bases not matched to a gene: 21. The germline V gene has CDR1 DFQATT and CDR2 SNEGSKA (reference sequence). CDR3 sequence: CSATDQGLIGTGPYNEQFF. CDR3 bases read: TGCAGTGCTACCGACCAGGGACTCATCGGGACAGGTCCGTACAATGAG.

This clone was picked up many times. The read falls 3 residues short of the CDR3 end, and the missing part is taken from the germline J gene. The V and J genes are TRBV5-1 and TRBJ2-2; 9 positions agree with TRBD2. V gave up 3 bases and J gave up 4 bases; unmatched junction bases: 4. CDR3 size: 15 residues. CDR1 SGHRS and CDR2 YFSETQ come from the germline V gene. Partial CDR3 DNA: TGCGCCAGCAGCTGGGGGACTAGCTCCACCGGGGAG. Translation: CASSWGTSSTGE. The entire CDR3 protein is CASSWGTSSTGELFF. The complete variable domain, with remaining parts taken from reference TRBV5-1 and TRBJ2-2, reads KAGVTQTPRYLIKTRGQQVTLSCSPISGHRSVSWYQQTPGQGLQFLFEYFSETQRNKGNFPGRFSGRQFSNSRSEMNVSTLELGDSALYLCASSWGTSSTGELFFGEGSRLTVL.

This clone was counted many times. The CDR3 extends 3 residues past the end of the read, so its final part is completed from the germline J gene. J is TRBJ2-1 and V is TRBV5-5; unclear D gene. This CDR3 has 14 residues. V was pared by 0 bases and J by 6 bases, with 10 bases between. Germline CDR1 is SGHKS and CDR2 is YYEKEE (reference sequence). The CDR3 is CASSLDSHSNEQFF. The sequenced CDR3 bases are TGTGCCAGCAGCTTGGATTCACACAGCAATGAG.

Ten or more counts support this clone. The missing CDR3 end, 3 residues past where the read stops, is filled in from the germline J gene. This chain joins TRBV2 and TRBJ2-1; TRBD1 aligns across 7 bases. There are 16 residues in the CDR3. Losses at the gene ends were 0 bases for V and 6 bases for J; bases not matched to a gene: 8. Germline lookup yields CDR1 SNHLY and CDR2 FYNNEI. The CDR3 region is CASSEAWTGTFNEQFF. Incomplete CDR3 DNA: TGTGCCAGCAGTGAAGCGTGGACAGGTACCTTCAATGAG.

This clone was observed many times. The sequenced fragment ends 3 residues before the CDR3 boundary, so the rest is inferred from the germline J gene. The chain employs TRBV5-1 and TRBJ2-1, with 11 nucleotides matching TRBD2. J gave up 5 bases and V 4 bases, and 14 bases lay outside the gene matches. The CDR3 sequence is 18 residues long. Germline V gene sequence: CDR1 SGHRS, CDR2 YFSETQ. CDR3 sequence reads: CASSLAKSTGLADNEQFF. CDR3 DNA (partial): TGCGCCAGCAGCCTGGCCAAATCGACGGGACTAGCGGACAATGAG.

This clone was detected ten times or more. The CDR3 end is not reached by the read, which stops 3 residues before it; the germline J gene fills it in. The J gene is TRBJ2-1, the V gene TRBV6-4; 13 nucleotides agree with TRBD2. Germline V gene data show CDR1 as MRHNA and CDR2 as SNTAGT. CDR3 length equals 16 residues. Trimming at V came to 7 bases and at J to 2 bases, leaving 5 bases not matched to a gene. Incomplete CDR3 DNA: TGTGCCAGCAATAGGACTAGCGGGAGACCCTACAATGAG. Amino acids: CASNRTSGRPYNE. The full CDR3 is CASNRTSGRPYNEQFF.

There are many counts of this clone. The read ends 3 residues before the CDR3 terminus; that terminus is restored from the germline J gene. The chain carries TRBV6-4 and TRBJ2-7; 9 bases are shared with TRBD2. Trimming took 4 bases from V and 5 from J; bases not matched to a gene: 6. Germline CDR1 is MRHNA and CDR2 is SNTAGT. This CDR3 region has 14 residues. CDR3 residues: CASSGGSGSNEQYF. The sequenced CDR3 bases are TGTGCCAGCAGTGGGGGTAGCGGGAGTAACGAG.

This clone was detected many times. The read terminates 3 residues before the CDR3 end, so the remaining end is supplied by the germline J gene. V usage is TRBV6-1 and J usage is TRBJ2-7; 9 nucleotides match TRBD1. The CDR3 runs to 15 residues. Unmatched junction bases numbered 7, after V lost 4 bases and J lost 3 bases. Germline-derived CDR1 and CDR2 are MNHNS and SASEGT. The sequenced part of the CDR3 DNA is TGTGCCAGCAGTGTAGGCGGGGACAGGGTCTACGAG. It yields the protein CASSVGGDRVYE. The full CDR3 is CASSVGGDRVYEQYF.

Many counts were recorded for this clone. The read ends 3 residues shy of where the CDR3 ends; the end is completed using the germline J gene. V is TRBV20-1 and J is TRBJ1-1; D might be TRBD1 (5 bases). Trimming shortened V by 6 bases and J by 0 bases, and 11 bases separated the two germline ends. The CDR3 is made up of 13 amino acids. Per the germline V gene, CDR1 is DFQATT and CDR2 is SNEGSKA (reference sequence). Partial CDR3 DNA: TGCAGTGCAAAGGGGCCAATGAACACTGAA. Its translation is CSAKGPMNTE. The whole CDR3 region reads CSAKGPMNTEAFF.

Ten or more counts support this clone. The missing CDR3 end, 3 residues past where the read stops, is filled in from the germline J gene. V and J are TRBV7-2 and TRBJ2-5; TRBD2 matches at 7 bases. V was clipped by 2 bases and J by 5 bases; unmatched bases: 8. The CDR3 has 15 amino acids. Looked up from germline, CDR1 is SGHTA and CDR2 is FQGNSA. CDR3 DNA, as far as it was read: TGTGCCAGCAGCTTAATCGGCGGGAGCGGGGAGACC. Translation gives CASSLIGGSGET. The entire CDR3 protein reads CASSLIGGSGETQYF.

A few counts support this clone. Read sequence stops 3 residues before the CDR3 end, and the germline J gene provides the missing end. The genes are TRBV5-1 and TRBJ2-5; 12 bases match TRBD2. The CDR3 spans 17 residues. Unmatched junction bases numbered 9, after V lost 1 base and J lost 5 bases. Germline V gene data show CDR1 as SGHRS and CDR2 as YFSETQ. CDR3 DNA, as far as it was read: TGCGCCAGCAGCTTGAGTAGACTAGCGGGAGTGGGCGAGACC. As protein: CASSLSRLAGVGET. The CDR3 in full is CASSLSRLAGVGETQYF.

This clone has ten or more counts. The DNA read from the CDR3 is TGCAGTGCTAGGGTTTGGGCAGCCGAAAAA. Amino acid sequence: CSARVWAAEK. The entire CDR3 reads CSARVWAAEKLFF. The rearrangement links TRBV20-1 to TRBJ1-4; D unclear. The read finishes 3 residues shy of the CDR3 end, and the germline J gene is used to complete it. Trimming pared 3 bases from V and 8 bases from J, leaving 13 bases between. Per germline, CDR1 DFQATT and CDR2 SNEGSKA (reference sequence). The CDR3 covers 13 residues.

This clone was seen many times. The CDR3 end lies 3 residues beyond the end of the read and is filled in from the germline J gene. The J gene is TRBJ2-4, the V gene TRBV5-1, with TRBD1 as a possible D gene (5 bases). The CDR3 has 14 amino acids. V gave up 0 bases and J gave up 5 bases, with 9 bases separating them. Germline lookup yields CDR1 SGHRS and CDR2 YFSETQ. CDR3 region: CASSLGQRENIQYF. The CDR3 bases that were read are TGCGCCAGCAGCTTGGGACAGCGAGAAAACATT.

This clone occurred many times. The sequenced fragment ends 3 residues before the CDR3 boundary, so the rest is inferred from the germline J gene. The rearrangement uses TRBV20-1 and TRBJ1-2; D is undetermined. Germline V CDR1 and CDR2: DFQATT, SNEGSKA (reference sequence). The CDR3 spans 13 residues. The V gene lost 7 bases and the J gene lost 0 bases, with 12 bases spanning the gap. Partial CDR3 DNA: TGCAGTGTCTCAGATGAGGCTAACTATGGC. Translating gives CSVSDEANYG. In full, the CDR3 is CSVSDEANYGYTF.